This TCR beta chain was recorded in a study of T cell changes during pregnancy in multiple sclerosis. Germline V lookup: CDR1 SGHDT, CDR2 YYEEEE. V was shortened by 0 bases and J by 2 bases, with 8 bases between the two germline ends. This CDR3 is built from 14 residues. Clones were sequenced by immunoSEQ multiplex PCR, and TCRdb holds only the in-frame ones, with some missing. The sample includes fewer than 20,000 clones, over 75% of them seen just once. This TCR was recovered from a female donor with multiple sclerosis, enrolled in a pregnancy study. Sequences were derived from CD8+ T cells from peripheral blood mononuclear cells, sampled after pregnancy. The chain links TRBV5-6 to TRBJ1-2; D is uncertain. The CDR3 sequence is CASSLGRENYGYTF. The CDR3 nucleotides are TGTGCCAGCAGCTTGGGACGGGAAAACTATGGCTACACCTTC.